The source of this TCR beta chain is a study of a mutant IDH1 vaccine in newly diagnosed glioma. Described time point: week 11, during vaccination. In the vaccine, a single dose held 300 ug of the mutant IDH1 20-mer peptide, along with topical imiquimod. Per the germline V gene, CDR1 is MNHEY and CDR2 is SVGAGI. Trimming took 6 bases from V and 4 from J, leaving 12 bases between them. This CDR3 is 14 amino acids long. A note on this clone: Antigen specificity is unknown.

Using immunoSEQ multiplex PCR, the repertoire was profiled, and TCRdb retains in-frame clones only, with some absent. The sample records about 64,000 clones, approximately 84% being singletons. The chain recombines TRBV6-5 with TRBJ1-4, with D possibly matching TRBD1 (5 bases). The source material was PBMCs, sampled from a glioma patient whose treatment included an IDH1 peptide vaccine. The TCR comes from a woman in her forties or fifties with glioma. Written as DNA, the CDR3 is TGTGCCAGCAGGCACAACGGGGGTAATGAAAAACTGTTTTTT. Residues: CASRHNGGNEKLFF.